This T cell receptor beta chain was captured by sequencing in a study of blood T cell repertoires in COVID-19 (TCRdb year 2020). At the level of the whole study: The collaborator samples originated in the United States, Italy and Spain and spanned the acute and convalescent phases of COVID-19. HLA class I and class II types, where available, came from metadata supplied by the sample provider rather than from assay-based typing. The repertoires were released in a freely available public database meant as a resource for research on the immune response to SARS-CoV-2. The prospective study material was composed of cDNA or gDNA derived from T cells, B-cell-depleted T cells, or PBMCs. The dataset comprised deeply sampled blood TCRbeta repertoires from subjects exposed to, actively infected with, or recovered from COVID-19. The samples were drawn from the first 160 participants of the ongoing ImmuneRACE study and from 1,254 subjects provided by 6 global collaborators. Nearly every sample came with metadata listing a de-identified subject ID, COVID-19 status, age in years and sex. Paper-wide results and their limitations: The amount of clinical and demographic metadata varied by source and participant and was provided uncurated.

As regards this clone: Its cognate antigen has yet to be identified. Within one base of it there is no much larger clone, and no base qualities were kept.

Whole blood was collected in K2EDTA tubes by collaborating institutions according to the institutions' own protocols. For TCRbeta analysis, collaborators shipped samples in one of three forms: frozen whole blood, isolated PBMCs, or DNA extracted from either of those sample types. TCRbeta CDR3 regions were amplified from genomic DNA by means of the immunoSEQ Assay, a bias-controlled multiplex PCR. In the original analysis: Nucleated cell counts per sample were estimated from amplification of reference gene primers within the assay. To quantify the absolute abundance of each unique TCRbeta CDR3 rearrangement, sequence reads were collapsed and filtered. For each sample, productive Simpson clonality was calculated as the square root of Simpson's diversity index over productive rearrangements. The table comes from immuneACCESS by way of TCRdb, which keeps in-frame sequences with V and J called. Part of the clones is missing from these tables; in studies checked, under half for an unresolved V gene and the rest for unknown reasons. V, J and clone size reflect that table, while D and trimming were determined from the DNA. The sample table contains under 250,000 clones; only one count was recorded for approximately 80% of them. The ten biggest clones cover approximately 4.8% of the sample.

Specimen: peripheral blood. This TCR was sampled from a woman in her seventies with acute or convalescent COVID-19.

CDR3 region: CAIRGGASYEQYF. The DNA reads as follows: TGTGCCATCAGAGGGGGGGCCTCCTACGAGCAGTACTTC. Rearrangement joined TRBV6-4 to TRBJ2-7; 7 matching bases give a weak D call of TRBD2. From the cysteine up to the phenylalanine, the CDR3 has a length of 13 residues. CDR3 DNA is the only sequence kept; it has 39 bases, read in frame from the first base. Sequences MRHNA (CDR1) and SNTAGT (CDR2) are obtained from the germline V gene. The V and J ends are trimmed by 10 bases and 0 bases, leaving 13 bases between them.